This TCR beta chain was identified in a study of metastatic and nonmetastatic thyroid tumors. Whole-study context: Repertoires from blood and tumor or nodule tissue of malignant and benign thyroid patients were compared.

Per the authors' pipeline: It was from CDR3 differences across clinicopathological groups that a distant-metastasis classifier for papillary thyroid cancer was built. MiXCR reprocessed the PCR reads for TCRdb. TCRdb assigned the V and J calls; the authors' analysis was not used. The sample holds about 32,000 clones, 6% to 9.5% seen once. Every patient was untreated before thyroid surgery. Overall study findings and caveats: As reported, TCR beta diversity in blood and tumor was significantly higher in malignant thyroid tumors than in benign nodules.

Germline V lookup: CDR1 MNHEY, CDR2 SMNVEV (reference sequence). This CDR3 has 16 amino acids. J was trimmed by 0 bases and V by 3 bases; bases with no gene match: 8. This clone was detected ten times or more. Its cognate antigen is unknown. This chain joins TRBV27 and TRBJ2-7; 7 bases are a match to TRBD2. Sequences were obtained from blood. The receptor's source is a female donor with papillary thyroid cancer or a benign thyroid nodule (not recorded which). Some clones in this sample may be carry-over from other donors' samples. The CDR3 sequence: CASSFHRDYVSYEQYF. The CDR3 DNA reads as TGTGCCAGCAGTTTCCACCGGGACTACGTCTCCTACGAGCAGTACTTC.